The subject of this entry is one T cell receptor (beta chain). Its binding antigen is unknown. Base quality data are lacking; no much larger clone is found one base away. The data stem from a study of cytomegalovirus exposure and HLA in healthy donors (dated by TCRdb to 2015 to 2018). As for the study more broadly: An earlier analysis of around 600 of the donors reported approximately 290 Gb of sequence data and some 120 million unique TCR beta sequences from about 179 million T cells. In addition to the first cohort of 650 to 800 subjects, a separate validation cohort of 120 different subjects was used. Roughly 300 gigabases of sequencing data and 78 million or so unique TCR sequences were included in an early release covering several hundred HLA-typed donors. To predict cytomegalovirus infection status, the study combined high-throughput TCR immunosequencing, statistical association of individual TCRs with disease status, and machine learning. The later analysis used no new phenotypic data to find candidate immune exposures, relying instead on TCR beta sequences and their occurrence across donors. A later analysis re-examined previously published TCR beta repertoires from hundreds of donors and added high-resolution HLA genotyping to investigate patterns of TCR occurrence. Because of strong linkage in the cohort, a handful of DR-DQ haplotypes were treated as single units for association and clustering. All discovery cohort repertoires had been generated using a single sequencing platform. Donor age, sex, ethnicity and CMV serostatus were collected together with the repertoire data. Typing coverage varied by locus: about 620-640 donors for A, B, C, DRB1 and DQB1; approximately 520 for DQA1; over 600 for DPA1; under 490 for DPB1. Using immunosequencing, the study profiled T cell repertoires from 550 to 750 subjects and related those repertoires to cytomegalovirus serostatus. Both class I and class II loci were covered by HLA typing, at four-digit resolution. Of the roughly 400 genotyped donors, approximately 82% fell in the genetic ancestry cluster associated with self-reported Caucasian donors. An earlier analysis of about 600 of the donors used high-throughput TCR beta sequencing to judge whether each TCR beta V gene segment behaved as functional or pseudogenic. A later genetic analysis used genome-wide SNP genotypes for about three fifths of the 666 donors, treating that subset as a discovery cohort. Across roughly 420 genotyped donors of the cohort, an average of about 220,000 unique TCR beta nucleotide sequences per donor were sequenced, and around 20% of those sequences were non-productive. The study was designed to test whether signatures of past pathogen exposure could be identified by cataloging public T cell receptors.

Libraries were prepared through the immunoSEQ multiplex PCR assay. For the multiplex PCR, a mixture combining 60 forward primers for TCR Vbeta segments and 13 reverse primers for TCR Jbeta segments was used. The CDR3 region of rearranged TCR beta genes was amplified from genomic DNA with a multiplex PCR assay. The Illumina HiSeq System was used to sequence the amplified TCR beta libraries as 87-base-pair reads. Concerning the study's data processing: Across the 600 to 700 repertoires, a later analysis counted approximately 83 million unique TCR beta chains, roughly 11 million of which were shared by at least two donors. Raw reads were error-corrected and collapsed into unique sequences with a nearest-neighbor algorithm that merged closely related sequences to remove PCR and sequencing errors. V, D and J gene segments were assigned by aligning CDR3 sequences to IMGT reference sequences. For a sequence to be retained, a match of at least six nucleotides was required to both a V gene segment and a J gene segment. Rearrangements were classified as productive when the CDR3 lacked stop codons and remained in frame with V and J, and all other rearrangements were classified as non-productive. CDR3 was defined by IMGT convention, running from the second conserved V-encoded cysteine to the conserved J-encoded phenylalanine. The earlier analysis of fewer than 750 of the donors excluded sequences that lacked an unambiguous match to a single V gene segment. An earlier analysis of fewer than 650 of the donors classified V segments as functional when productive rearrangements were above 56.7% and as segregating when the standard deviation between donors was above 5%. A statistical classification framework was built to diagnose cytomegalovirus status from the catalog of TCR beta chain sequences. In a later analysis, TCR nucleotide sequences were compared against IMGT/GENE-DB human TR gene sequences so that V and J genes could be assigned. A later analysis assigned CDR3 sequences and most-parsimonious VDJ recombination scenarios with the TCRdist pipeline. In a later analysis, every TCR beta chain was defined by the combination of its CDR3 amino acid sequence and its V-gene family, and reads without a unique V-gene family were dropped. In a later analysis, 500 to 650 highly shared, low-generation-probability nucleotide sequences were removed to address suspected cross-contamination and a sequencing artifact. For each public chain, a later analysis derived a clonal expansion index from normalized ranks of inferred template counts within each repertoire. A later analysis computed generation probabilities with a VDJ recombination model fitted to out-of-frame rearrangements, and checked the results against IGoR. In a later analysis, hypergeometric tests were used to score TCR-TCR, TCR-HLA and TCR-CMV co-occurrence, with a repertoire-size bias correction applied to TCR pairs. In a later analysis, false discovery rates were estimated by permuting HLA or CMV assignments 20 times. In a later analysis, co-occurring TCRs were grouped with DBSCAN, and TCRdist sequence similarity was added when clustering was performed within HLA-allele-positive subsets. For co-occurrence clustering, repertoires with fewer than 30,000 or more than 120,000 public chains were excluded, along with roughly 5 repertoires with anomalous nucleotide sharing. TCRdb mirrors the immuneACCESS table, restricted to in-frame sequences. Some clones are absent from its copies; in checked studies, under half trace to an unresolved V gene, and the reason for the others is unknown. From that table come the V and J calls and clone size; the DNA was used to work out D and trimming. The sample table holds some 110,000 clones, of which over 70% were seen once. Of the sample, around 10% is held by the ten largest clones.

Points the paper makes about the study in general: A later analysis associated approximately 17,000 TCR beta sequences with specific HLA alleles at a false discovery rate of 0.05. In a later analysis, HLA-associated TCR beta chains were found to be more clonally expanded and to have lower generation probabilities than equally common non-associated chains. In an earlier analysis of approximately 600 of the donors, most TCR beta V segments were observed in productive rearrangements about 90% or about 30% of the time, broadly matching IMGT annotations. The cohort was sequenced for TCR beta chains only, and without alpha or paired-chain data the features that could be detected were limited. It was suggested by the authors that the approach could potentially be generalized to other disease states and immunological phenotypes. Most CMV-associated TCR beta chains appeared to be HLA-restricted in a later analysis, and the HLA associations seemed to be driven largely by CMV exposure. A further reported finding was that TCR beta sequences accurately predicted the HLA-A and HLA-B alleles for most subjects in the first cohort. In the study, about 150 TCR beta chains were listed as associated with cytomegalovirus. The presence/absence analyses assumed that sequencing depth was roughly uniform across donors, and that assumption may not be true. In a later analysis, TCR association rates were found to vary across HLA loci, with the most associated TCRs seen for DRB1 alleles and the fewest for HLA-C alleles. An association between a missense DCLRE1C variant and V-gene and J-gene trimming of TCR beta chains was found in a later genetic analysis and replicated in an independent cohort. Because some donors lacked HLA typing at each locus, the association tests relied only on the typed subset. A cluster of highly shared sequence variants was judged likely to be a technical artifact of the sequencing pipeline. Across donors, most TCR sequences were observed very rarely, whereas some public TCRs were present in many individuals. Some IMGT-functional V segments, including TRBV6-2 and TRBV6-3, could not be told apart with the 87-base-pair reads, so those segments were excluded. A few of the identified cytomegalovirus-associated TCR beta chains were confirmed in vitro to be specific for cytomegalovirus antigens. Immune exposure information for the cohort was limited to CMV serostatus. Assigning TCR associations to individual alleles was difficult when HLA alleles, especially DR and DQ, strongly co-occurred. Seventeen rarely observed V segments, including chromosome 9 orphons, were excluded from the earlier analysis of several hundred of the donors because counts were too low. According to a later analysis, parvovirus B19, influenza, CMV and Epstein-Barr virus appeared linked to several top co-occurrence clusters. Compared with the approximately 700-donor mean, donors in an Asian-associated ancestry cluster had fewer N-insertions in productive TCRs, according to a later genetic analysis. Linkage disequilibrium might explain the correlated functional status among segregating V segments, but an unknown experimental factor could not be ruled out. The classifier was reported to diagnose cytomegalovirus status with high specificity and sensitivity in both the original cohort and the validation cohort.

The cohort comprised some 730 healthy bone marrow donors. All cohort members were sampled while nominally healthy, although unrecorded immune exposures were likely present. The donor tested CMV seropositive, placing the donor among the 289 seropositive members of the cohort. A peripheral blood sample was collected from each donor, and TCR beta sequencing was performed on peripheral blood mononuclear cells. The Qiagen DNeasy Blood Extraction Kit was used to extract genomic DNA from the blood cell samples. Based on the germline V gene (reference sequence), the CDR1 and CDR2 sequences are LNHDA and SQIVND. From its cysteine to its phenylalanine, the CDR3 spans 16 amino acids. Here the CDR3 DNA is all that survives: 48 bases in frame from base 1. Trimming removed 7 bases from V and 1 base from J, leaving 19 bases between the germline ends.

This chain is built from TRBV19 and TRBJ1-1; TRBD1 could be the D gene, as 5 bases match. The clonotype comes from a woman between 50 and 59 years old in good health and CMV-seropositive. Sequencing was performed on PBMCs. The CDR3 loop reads CASIFGGGLSNTEAFF. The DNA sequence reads TGTGCCAGTATCTTTGGCGGGGGATTGTCGAACACTGAAGCTTTCTTT.